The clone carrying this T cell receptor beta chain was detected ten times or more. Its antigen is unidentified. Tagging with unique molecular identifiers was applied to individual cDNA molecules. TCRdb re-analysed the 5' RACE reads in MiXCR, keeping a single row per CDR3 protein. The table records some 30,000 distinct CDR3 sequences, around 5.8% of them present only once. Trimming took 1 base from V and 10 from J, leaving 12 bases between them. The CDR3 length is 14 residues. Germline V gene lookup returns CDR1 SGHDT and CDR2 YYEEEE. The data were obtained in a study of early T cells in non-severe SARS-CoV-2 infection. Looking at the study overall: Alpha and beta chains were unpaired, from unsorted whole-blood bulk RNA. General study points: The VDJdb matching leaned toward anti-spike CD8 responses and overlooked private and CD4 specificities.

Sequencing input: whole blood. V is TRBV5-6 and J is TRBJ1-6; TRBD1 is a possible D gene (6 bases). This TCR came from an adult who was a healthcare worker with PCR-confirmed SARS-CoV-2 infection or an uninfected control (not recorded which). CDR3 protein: CASSLLQGVSPLHF. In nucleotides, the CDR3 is TGTGCCAGCAGCTTGTTACAGGGTGTATCACCCCTCCACTTT. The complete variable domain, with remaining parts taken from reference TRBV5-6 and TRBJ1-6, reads DAGVTQSPTHLIKTRGQQVTLRCSPKSGHDTVSWYQQALGQGPQFIFQYYEEEERQRGNFPDRFSGHQFPNYSSELNVNALLLGDSALYLCASSLLQGVSPLHFGNGTRLTVT.